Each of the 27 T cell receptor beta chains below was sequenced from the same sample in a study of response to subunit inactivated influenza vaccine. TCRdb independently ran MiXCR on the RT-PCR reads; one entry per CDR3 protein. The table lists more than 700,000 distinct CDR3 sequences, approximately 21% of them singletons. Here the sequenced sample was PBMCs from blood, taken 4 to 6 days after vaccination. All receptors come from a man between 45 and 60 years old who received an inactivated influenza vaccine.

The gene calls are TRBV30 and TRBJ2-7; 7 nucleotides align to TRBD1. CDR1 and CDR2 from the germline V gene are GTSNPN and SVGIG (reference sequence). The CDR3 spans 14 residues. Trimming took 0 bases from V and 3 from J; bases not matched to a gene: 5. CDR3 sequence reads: CAWSVGAGGYEQYF. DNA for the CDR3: TGTGCCTGGAGTGTTGGGGCAGGGGGCTACGAGCAGTACTTC.

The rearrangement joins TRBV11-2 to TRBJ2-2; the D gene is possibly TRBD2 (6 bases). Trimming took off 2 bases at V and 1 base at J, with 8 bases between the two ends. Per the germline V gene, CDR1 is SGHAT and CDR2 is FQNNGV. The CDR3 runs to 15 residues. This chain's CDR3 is CASSLLRGNTGELFF. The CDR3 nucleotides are TGTGCCAGCAGCTTATTGCGGGGGAACACCGGGGAGCTGTTTTTT.

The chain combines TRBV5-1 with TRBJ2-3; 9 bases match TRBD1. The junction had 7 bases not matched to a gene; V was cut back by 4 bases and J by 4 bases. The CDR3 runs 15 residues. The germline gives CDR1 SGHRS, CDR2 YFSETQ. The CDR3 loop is CASSGGGQGPDTQYF. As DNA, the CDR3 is TGCGCCAGCAGCGGAGGGGGACAGGGCCCAGATACGCAGTATTTT.

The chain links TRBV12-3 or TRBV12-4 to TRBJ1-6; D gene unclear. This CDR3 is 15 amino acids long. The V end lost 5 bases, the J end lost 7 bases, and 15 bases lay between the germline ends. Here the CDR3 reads CASSPSGPGNSPLHF. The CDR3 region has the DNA TGTGCCAGCAGTCCCTCGGGCCCGGGAAATTCACCCCTCCACTTT.

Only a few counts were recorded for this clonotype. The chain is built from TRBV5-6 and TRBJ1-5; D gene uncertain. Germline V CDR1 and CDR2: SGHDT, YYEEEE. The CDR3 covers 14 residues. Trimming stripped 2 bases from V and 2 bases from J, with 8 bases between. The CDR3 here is CASSFGRRNQPQHF. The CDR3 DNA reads TGTGCCAGCAGCTTCGGACGGCGCAATCAGCCCCAGCATTTT.

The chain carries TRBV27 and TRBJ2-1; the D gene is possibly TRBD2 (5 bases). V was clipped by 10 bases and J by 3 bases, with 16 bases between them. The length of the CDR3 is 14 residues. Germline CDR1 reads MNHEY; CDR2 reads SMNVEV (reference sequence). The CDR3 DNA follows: TGTGCCACCGGACGCGGAGGCGTCTACAATGAGCAGTTCTTC. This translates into CATGRGGVYNEQFF.

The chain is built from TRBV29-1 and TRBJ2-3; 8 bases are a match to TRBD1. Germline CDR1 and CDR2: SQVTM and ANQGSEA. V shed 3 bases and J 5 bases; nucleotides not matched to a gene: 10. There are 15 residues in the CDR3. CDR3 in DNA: TGCAGCGTTGATCTAGGACAGGGAGAACTAGATACGCAGTATTTT. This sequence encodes CSVDLGQGELDTQYF.

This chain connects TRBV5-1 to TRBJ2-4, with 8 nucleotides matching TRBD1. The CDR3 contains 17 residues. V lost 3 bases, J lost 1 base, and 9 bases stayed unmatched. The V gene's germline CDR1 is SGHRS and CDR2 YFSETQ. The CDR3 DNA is TGCGCCAGCAGCTATGGAGGGCAGGGGGCGGCCAAAAACATTCAGTACTTC. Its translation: CASSYGGQGAAKNIQYF.

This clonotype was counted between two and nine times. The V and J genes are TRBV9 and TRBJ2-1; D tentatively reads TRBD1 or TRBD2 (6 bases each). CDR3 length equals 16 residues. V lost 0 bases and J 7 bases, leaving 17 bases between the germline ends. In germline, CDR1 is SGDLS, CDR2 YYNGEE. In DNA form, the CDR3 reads TGTGCCAGCAGCGTAGCTACGTACAGGGAGGAAAATGAGCAGTTCTTC. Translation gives CASSVATYREENEQFF.

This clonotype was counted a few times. CDR3 DNA: TGTGCCAGCAGTTTCACAGGGTCTGGGGGCTACACCTTC. As protein: CASSFTGSGGYTF. The chain couples TRBV12-3 or TRBV12-4 to TRBJ1-2; perhaps TRBD1 as D (6 bases). V was clipped by 3 bases and J by 8 bases, with 13 bases between them. This CDR3 is 13 amino acids long.

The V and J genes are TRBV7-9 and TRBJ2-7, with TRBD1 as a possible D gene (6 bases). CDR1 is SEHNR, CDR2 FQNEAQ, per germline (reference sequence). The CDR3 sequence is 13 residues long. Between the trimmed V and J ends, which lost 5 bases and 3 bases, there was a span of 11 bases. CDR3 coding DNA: TGTGCCAGCAGCCGACCGGACAGCTACGAGCAGTACTTC. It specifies CASSRPDSYEQYF.

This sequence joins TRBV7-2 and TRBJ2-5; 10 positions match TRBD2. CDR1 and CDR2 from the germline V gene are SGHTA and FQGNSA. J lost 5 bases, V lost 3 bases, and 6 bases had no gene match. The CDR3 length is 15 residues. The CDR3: CASSFILAGSETQYF. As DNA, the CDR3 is TGTGCCAGCAGCTTTATACTAGCGGGATCTGAGACCCAGTACTTC.

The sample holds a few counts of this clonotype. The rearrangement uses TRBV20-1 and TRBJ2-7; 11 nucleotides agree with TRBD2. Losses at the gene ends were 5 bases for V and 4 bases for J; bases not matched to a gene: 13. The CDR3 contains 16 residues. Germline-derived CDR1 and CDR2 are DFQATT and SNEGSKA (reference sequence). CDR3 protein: CSARKPGLAEKYEQYF. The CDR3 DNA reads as TGCAGTGCTCGCAAACCGGGACTAGCGGAGAAATACGAGCAGTACTTC.

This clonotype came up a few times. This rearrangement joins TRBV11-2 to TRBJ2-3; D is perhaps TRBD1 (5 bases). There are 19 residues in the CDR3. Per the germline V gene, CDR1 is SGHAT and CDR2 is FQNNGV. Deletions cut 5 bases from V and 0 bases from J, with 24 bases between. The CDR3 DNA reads TGTGCCAGCAGCCCCAGCGCCAATTCGTCCAGGGCCAGCACAGATACGCAGTATTTT. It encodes CASSPSANSSRASTDTQYF. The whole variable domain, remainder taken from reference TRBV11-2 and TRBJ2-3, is EAGVAQSPRYKIIEKRQSVAFWCNPISGHATLYWYQQILGQGPKLLIQFQNNGVVDDSQLPKDRFSAERLKGVDSTLKIQPAKLEDSAVYLCASSPSANSSRASTDTQYFGPGTRLTVL.

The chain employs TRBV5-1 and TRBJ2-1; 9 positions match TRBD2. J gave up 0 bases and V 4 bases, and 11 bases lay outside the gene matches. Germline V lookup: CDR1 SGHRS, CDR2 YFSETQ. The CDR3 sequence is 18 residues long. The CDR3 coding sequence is TGCGCCAGCAGCCCCCGGACTAGCGCGACGAGCTCCTACAATGAGCAGTTCTTC. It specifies CASSPRTSATSSYNEQFF.

CDR3 in amino acids: CASSFDGPPDNEQFF. CDR3 nucleotides: TGTGCCAGCAGCTTTGATGGCCCCCCGGACAATGAGCAGTTCTTC. The chain recombines TRBV7-9 with TRBJ2-1, with unresolved D. The CDR3 has 15 residues. V was trimmed by 3 bases and J by 5 bases, leaving 14 bases between them. CDR1 and CDR2 from the germline V gene are SEHNR and FQNEAQ (reference sequence). Looking up the rest from reference TRBV7-9 and TRBJ2-1 gives the full variable domain: DTGVSQNPRHKITKRGQNVTFRCDPISEHNRLYWYRQTLGQGPEFLTYFQNEAQLEKSRLLSDRFSAERPKGSFSTLEIQRTEQGDSAMYLCASSFDGPPDNEQFFGPGTRLTVL.

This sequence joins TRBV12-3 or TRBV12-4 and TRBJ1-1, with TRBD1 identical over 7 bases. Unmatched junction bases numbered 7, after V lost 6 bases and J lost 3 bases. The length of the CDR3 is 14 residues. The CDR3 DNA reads TGTGCCAGCAGGGAAGGGGGCTTGGACACTGAAGCTTTCTTT. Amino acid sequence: CASREGGLDTEAFF.

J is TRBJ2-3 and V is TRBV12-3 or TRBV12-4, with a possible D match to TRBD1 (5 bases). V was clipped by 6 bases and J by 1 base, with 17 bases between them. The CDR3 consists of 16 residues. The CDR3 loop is CASRSGWQTGTDTQYF. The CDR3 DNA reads TGTGCCAGCAGGTCAGGGTGGCAGACGGGCACAGATACGCAGTATTTT.

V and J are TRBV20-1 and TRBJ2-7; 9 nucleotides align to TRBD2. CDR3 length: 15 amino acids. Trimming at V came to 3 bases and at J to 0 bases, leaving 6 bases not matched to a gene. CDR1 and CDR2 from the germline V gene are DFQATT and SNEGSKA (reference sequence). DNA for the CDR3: TGCAGTGCTAGTACCCAAGCGGGGGGCTCCTACGAGCAGTACTTC. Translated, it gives CSASTQAGGSYEQYF.

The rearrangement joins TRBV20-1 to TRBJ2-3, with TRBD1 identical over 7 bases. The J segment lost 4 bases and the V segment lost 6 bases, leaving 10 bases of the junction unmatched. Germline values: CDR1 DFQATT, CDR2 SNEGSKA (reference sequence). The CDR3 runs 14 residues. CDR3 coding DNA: TGCAGTGCCACAAGACAGGGATGGCCAGATACGCAGTATTTT. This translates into CSATRQGWPDTQYF.

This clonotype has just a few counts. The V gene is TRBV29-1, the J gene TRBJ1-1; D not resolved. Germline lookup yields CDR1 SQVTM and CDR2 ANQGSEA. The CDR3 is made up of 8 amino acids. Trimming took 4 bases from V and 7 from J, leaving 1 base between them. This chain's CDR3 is CSVGEAFF. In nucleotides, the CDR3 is TGCAGCGTTGGTGAAGCTTTCTTT.

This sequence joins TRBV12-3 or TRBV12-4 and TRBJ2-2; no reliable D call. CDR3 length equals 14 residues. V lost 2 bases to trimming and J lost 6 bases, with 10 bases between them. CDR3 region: CASSLNSWSGELFF. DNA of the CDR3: TGTGCCAGCAGTTTAAATTCGTGGTCCGGGGAGCTGTTTTTT.

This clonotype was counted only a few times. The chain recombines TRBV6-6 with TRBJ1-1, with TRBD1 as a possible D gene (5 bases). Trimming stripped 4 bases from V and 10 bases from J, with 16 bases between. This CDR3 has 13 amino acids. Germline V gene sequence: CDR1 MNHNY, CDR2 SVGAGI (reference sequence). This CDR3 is CASSFGGPEGAFF. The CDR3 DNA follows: TGTGCCAGCAGTTTCGGGGGACCGGAGGGAGCTTTCTTT.

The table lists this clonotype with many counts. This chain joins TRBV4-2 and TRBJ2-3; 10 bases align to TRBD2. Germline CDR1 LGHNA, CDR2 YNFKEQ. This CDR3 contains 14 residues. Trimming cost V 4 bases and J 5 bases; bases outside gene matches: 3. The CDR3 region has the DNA TGTGCCAGCAGCCCGGGGACTAGCGAAGATACGCAGTATTTT. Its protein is CASSPGTSEDTQYF.

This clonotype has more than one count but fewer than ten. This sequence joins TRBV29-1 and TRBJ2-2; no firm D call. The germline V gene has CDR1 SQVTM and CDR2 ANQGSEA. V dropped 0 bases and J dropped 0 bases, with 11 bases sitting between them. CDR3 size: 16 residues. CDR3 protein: CSVEDLGNANTGELFF. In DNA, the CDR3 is TGCAGCGTTGAAGATCTAGGGAACGCGAACACCGGGGAGCTGTTTTTT.

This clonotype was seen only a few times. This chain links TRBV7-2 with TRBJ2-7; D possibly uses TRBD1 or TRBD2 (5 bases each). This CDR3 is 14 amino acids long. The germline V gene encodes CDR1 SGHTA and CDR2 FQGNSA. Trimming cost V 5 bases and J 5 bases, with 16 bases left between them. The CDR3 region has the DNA TGTGCCAGCAGCATAGAGAGGGGTATCAACGAGCAGTACTTC. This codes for CASSIERGINEQYF.

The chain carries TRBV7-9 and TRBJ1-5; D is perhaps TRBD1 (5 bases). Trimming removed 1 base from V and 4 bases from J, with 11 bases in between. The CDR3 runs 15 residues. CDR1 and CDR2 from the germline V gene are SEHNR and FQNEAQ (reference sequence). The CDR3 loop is CASSLGRDGNQPQHF. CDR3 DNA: TGTGCCAGCAGCTTAGGCAGGGATGGGAATCAGCCCCAGCATTTT.